The clone carrying this TCR beta chain was recorded at least ten times. This record comes from a study of neurological immune-mediated disorders. At the level of the study: For the 35 or so multiple sclerosis patients, the disease was relapsing-remitting in 31 and secondary progressive in 3.

Trimming stripped 6 bases from V and 6 bases from J, with 14 bases between. The germline CDR1 and CDR2 sequences are ENHRY and SYGVKD. This CDR3 has 14 amino acids. Unsorted libraries came from 2 million PBMCs stored at -80 °C. The cDNA came from 5'RACE, which used 10-nucleotide random UMIs. MiXCR was run by TCRdb on the 5' RACE reads, yielding one entry per CDR3 protein. Of more than 60,000 distinct CDR3 sequences in the sample, about 4% were seen once. The sample was PBMCs. The source is a woman between 50 and 59 years old with multiple sclerosis. J is TRBJ1-4 and V is TRBV10-3; a weak D match, TRBD1 (5 bases). The CDR3 protein is CAISAGRGHEKLFF. The CDR3, as DNA: TGTGCCATCAGCGCGGGGAGGGGTCATGAAAAACTGTTTTTT.